Here is one T cell receptor (beta chain) with its context. This clone was seen just once. Its target antigen remains unknown. Base qualities are not provided; no much larger clone lies one nucleotide away. The same CDR3 arises from other DNA sequences in this sample as well. This sample is drawn from a study of blood T cell repertoires in COVID-19 (dated by TCRdb to 2018 to 2021). At the level of the whole study: Samples covering the acute and convalescent phases of COVID-19 were provided by collaborators in the United States, Italy and Spain. The material from the prospective study consisted of cDNA or gDNA derived from T cells, B-cell-depleted T cells, or PBMCs. Deeply sampled blood TCRbeta repertoires from subjects exposed to, actively infected with, or recovered from COVID-19 were included in the dataset. A freely available public database, intended as a resource for researchers studying the immune response to SARS-CoV-2, is where the repertoires were released. The samples were drawn from the first 160 participants of the ongoing ImmuneRACE study and from 950 to 1,500 subjects provided by 6 global collaborators. Nearly every sample came with metadata listing a de-identified subject ID, COVID-19 status, age in years and sex. HLA class I and class II types, where available, came from metadata supplied by the sample provider rather than from assay-based typing. The investigation overall reported the following: The quantity of clinical and demographic metadata differed by source and by participant and was supplied without curation.

TCRbeta CDR3 regions were amplified from genomic DNA using the immunoSEQ Assay, a bias-controlled multiplex PCR. On the study's bioinformatics: Within the assay, amplification of reference gene primers was used to estimate how many nucleated cells each sample contained. Sequence reads were collapsed and filtered to measure the absolute abundance of every unique TCRbeta CDR3 rearrangement. For each sample, productive Simpson clonality was calculated by taking the square root of Simpson's diversity index across productive rearrangements. Entries here come from immuneACCESS through TCRdb and include only in-frame sequences with V and J called. Some clones fail to appear in such tables; in the studies checked, an unresolved V gene covers under half of the shortfall, and the cause of the remainder is unknown. V and J calls and clone size are those listed in that table; D and trimming were worked out from the DNA. This sample gives about 60,000 clones in total; roughly 87% of them show up just once. The top ten clonotypes cover 10% of the sample.

The CDR3, cysteine through phenylalanine, is 16 amino acids long. The read is trimmed to its CDR3 DNA, 48 bases read in frame from base 1. The germline V and J ends show losses of 4 bases and 3 bases respectively, and no gene match explains 3 bases of the junction. CDR1 LGHDT and CDR2 YNNKEL are derived from the germline V gene (reference sequence). Whole blood was collected in K2EDTA tubes by collaborating institutions according to the institutions' own protocols. Collaborator samples were shipped for TCRbeta analysis as frozen whole blood, isolated PBMCs, or DNA extracted from either sample type. Sequenced input: peripheral blood. The rearrangement joined TRBV3-1 (or the pseudogene TRBV3-2) to TRBJ2-5, and 15 bases in between align with TRBD2. The receptor's source is a human donor with acute or convalescent COVID-19. The donor label of this sample is uncertain. The CDR3 corresponds to CASSPGLAGGEETQYF. The sequenced DNA is TGTGCCAGCAGCCCCGGACTAGCGGGGGGGGAAGAGACCCAGTACTTC.